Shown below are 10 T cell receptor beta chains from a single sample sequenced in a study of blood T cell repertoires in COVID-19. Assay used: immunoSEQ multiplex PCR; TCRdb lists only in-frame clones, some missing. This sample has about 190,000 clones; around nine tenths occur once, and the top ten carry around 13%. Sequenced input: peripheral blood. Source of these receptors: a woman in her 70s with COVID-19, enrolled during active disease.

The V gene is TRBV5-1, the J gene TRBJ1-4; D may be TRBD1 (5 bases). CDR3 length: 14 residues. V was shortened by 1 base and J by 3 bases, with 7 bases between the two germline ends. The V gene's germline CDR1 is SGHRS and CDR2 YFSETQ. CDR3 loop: CASSLWGANEKLFF. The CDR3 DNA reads TGCGCCAGCAGCTTGTGGGGGGCTAATGAAAAACTGTTTTTT.

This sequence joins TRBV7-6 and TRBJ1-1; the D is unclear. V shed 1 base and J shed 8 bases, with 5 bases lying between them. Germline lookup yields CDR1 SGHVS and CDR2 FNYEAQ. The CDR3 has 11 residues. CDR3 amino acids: CASSLDGEAFF. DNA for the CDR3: TGTGCCAGCAGCTTAGACGGGGAAGCTTTCTTT.

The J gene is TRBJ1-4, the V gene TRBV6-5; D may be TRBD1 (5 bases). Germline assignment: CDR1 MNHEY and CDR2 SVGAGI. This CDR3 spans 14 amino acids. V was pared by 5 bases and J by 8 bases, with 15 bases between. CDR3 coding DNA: TGTGCCAGCAGTCCCGGGACTTCGGAGGAAAAACTGTTTTTT. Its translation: CASSPGTSEEKLFF.

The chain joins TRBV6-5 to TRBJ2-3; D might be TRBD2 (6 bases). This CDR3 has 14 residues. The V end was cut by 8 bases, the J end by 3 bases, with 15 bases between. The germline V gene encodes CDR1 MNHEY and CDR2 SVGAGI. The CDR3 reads CASSRGSGTDTQYF. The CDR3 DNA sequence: TGTGCCAGCTCTCGGGGGAGTGGGACAGATACGCAGTATTTT.

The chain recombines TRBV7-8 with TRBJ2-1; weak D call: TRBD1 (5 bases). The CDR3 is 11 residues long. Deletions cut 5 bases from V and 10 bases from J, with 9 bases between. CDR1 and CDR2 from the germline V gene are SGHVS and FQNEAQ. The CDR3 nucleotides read TGTGCCAGCAGCAGACAGTTGGAGCAGTTCTTC. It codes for CASSRQLEQFF. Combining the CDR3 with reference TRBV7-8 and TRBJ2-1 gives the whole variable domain GAGVSQSPRYKVAKRGQDVALRCDPISGHVSLFWYQQALGQGPEFLTYFQNEAQLDKSGLPSDRFFAERPEGSVSTLKIQRTQQEDSAVYLCASSRQLEQFFGPGTRLTVL.

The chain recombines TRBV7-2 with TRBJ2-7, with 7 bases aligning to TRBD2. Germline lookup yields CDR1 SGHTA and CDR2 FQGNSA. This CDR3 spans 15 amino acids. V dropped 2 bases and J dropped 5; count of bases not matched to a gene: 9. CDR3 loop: CASSLRREGRHEQYF. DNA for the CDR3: TGTGCCAGCAGCTTAAGGAGGGAGGGCCGCCACGAGCAGTACTTC.

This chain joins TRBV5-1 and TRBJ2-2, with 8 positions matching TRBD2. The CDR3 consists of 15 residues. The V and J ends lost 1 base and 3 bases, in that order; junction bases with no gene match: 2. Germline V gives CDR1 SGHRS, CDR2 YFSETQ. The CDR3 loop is CASSLTSGYTGELFF. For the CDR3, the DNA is TGCGCCAGCAGCTTGACTAGCGGATACACCGGGGAGCTGTTTTTT.

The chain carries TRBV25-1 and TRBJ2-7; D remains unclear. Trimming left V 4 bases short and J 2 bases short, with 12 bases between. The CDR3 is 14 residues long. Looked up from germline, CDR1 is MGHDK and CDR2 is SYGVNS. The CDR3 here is CASSAARHPYEQYF. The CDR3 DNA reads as TGTGCCAGCAGTGCTGCGAGGCACCCCTACGAGCAGTACTTC.

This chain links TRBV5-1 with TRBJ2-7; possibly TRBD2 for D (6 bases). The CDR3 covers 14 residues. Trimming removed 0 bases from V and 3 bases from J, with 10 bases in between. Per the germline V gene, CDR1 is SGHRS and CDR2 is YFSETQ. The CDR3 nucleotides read TGCGCCAGCAGCTTGGAGGGACTGAGCTACGAGCAGTACTTC. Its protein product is CASSLEGLSYEQYF.

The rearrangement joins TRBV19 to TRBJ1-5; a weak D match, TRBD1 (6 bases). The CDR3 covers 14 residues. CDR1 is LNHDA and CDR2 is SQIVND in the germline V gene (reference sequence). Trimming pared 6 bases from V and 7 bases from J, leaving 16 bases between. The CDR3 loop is CASRQQGYGQPQHF. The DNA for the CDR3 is TGTGCCAGTAGGCAACAGGGTTATGGACAGCCCCAGCATTTT.